Only a few counts were recorded for the clone carrying this T cell receptor (beta chain). This specimen comes from a study of blood T cell repertoires in COVID-19. The wider study: The origin of the acute and convalescent COVID-19 samples was the United States, Italy and Spain.

This table comes from immunoSEQ multiplex PCR, and its TCRdb copy is limited to in-frame clones, with some not included. The profile shows about 350,000 clones, 87% of them singletons. In Seattle, patients joined the study during active infection and were tracked longitudinally. This CDR3 is built from 14 residues. The germline V gene encodes CDR1 MNHNS and CDR2 SASEGT. Trimming took off 3 bases at V and 4 bases at J, with 13 bases between the two ends. Sequenced input: peripheral blood. This sequence was found in a man between 25 and 39 years old with COVID-19, enrolled during active disease. The rearrangement uses TRBV6-1 and TRBJ2-7, with D possibly matching TRBD2 (5 bases). CDR3 region: CASSDGLGSYEQYF. The DNA for the CDR3 is TGTGCCAGCAGTGATGGTCTAGGGAGTTACGAGCAGTACTTC.